The sequence of this T cell receptor beta chain was determined in a study of patients and donors after allogeneic stem cell transplantation. TCRdb recomputed calls from the RT-PCR reads with MiXCR, one row per CDR3 protein. The sample gives about 410,000 distinct CDR3 sequences, roughly 17% of which show up once; 6.5% to 7.5% is in the top ten. This CDR3 is built from 15 residues. V lost 2 bases, J lost 3 bases, and 4 bases stayed unmatched. Germline lookup yields CDR1 MNHEY and CDR2 SVGAGI. This clonotype was picked up a small number of times. This TCR was sampled from a human donor who was either an allogeneic HSCT recipient or a stem cell or donor lymphocyte infusion donor (not recorded which). It is not recorded whose cells these are; they may come from a transplant donor. V is TRBV6-5 and J is TRBJ1-1; 9 positions match TRBD1. Source material: blood, either unsorted or a sorted T cell fraction (not recorded which). CDR3 sequence reads: CASSYGDRAYTEAFF. CDR3 sequence (DNA): TGTGCCAGCAGTTACGGGGACAGGGCTTACACTGAAGCTTTCTTT.